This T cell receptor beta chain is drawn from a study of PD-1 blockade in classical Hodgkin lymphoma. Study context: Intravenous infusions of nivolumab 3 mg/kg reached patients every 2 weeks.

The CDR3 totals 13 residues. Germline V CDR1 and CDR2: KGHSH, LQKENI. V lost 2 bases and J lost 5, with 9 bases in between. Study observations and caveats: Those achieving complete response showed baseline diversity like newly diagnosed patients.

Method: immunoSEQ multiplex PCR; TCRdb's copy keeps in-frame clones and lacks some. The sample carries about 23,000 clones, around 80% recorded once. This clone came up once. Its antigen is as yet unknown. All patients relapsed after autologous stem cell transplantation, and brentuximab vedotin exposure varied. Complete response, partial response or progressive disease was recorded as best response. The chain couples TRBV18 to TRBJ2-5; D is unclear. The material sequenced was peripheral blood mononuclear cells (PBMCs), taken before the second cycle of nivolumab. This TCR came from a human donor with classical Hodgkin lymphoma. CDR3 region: CASSPMPRETQYF. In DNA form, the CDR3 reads TGTGCCAGCTCACCAATGCCTAGGGAGACCCAGTACTTC.